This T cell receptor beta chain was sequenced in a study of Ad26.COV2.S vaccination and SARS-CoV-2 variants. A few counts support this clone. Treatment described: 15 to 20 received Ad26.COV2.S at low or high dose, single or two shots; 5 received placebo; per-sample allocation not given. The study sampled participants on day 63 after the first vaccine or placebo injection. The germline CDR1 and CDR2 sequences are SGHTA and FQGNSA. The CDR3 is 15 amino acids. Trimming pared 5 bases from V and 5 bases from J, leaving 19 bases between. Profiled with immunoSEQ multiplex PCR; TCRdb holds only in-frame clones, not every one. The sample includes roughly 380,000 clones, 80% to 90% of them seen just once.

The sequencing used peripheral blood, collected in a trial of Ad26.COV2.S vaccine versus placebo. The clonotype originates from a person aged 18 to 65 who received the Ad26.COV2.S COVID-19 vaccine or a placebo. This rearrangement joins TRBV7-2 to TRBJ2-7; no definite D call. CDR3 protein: CASSIYPGQVDEQYF. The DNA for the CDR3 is TGTGCCAGCAGCATCTACCCCGGGCAGGTTGACGAGCAGTACTTC.